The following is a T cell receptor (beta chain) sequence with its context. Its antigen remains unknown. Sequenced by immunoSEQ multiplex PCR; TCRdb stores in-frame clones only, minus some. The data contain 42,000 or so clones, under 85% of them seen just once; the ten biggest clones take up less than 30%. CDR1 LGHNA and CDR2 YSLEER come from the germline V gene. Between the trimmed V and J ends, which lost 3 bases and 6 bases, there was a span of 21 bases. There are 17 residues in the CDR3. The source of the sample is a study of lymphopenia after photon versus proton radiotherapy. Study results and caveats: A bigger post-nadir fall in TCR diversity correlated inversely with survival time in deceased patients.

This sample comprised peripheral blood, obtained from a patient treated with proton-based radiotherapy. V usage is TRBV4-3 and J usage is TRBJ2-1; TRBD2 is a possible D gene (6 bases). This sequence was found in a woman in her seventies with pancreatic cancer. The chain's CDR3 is CASSQGPGERLTNEQFF. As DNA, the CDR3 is TGCGCCAGCAGCCAGGGCCCGGGGGAGCGCCTAACCAATGAGCAGTTCTTC.